This T cell receptor beta chain originates from a study of T-cell memory formation after mild COVID-19. Background on the study: Clusters were largely donor specific. Findings of the study overall: For contracting clones, CD4+ ones sat mainly in CM and EM, CD8+ in EMRA. Contracting clones, day 15 to 85, had balanced CD4/CD8, and later expanders favored CD4+.

The authors produced TCR alpha and TCR beta cDNA libraries with sample barcodes and UMIs by 5'RACE using constant-segment primers. In TCRdb, the 5' RACE reads were re-called with MiXCR into one record per CDR3 protein. The sample lists around 320,000 distinct CDR3 sequences; 13% to 15% were seen once. A note on this clonotype: Antigen unknown.

The CDR3 loop spans 14 amino acids. Per germline, CDR1 MNHEY and CDR2 SMNVEV (reference sequence). The ends lost 7 bases at V and 1 base at J; junction bases unmatched: 6. This clonotype was obtained from a man aged 18 to 30 who had mild COVID-19 (a few samples of this study predate the infection). Cell type and time point are not known. V and J are TRBV27 and TRBJ2-7; 8 nucleotides match TRBD2. The specimen sequenced was PBMCs or a T cell subset sorted from them (not recorded which). The CDR3 nucleotides are TGTGCCAGCATGAGCGGGGGTGCATCCTACGAGCAGTACTTC. Amino acids: CASMSGGASYEQYF.